This TCR beta chain was documented in a study of blood T cell repertoires in COVID-19 (TCRdb year 2020). Looking at the study overall: Samples from collaborators originated in the United States, Italy and Spain and spanned both the acute and convalescent phases of COVID-19. The prospective study material was composed of cDNA or gDNA derived from T cells, B-cell-depleted T cells, or PBMCs. Subjects who had been exposed to COVID-19, were actively infected with it, or had recovered from it provided the deeply sampled blood TCRbeta repertoires that made up the dataset. A freely available public database, intended as a resource for researchers studying the immune response to SARS-CoV-2, is where the repertoires were released. Samples came from the ongoing ImmuneRACE study (first 160 participants) plus 1,254 subjects from 6 global collaborators. Sample metadata almost always included a de-identified subject ID, COVID-19 status, age in years and sex. Where HLA class I and class II types were available, the types were taken from metadata supplied by the sample provider, not from assay-based typing.

The investigation overall reported the following: How much clinical and demographic metadata was included differed by source and by participant, and the metadata was provided uncurated.

As regards this clone: Its antigen is currently not known. No much larger clone exists at a distance of one base, and base qualities are not known.

V was cut back by 0 bases and J by 2 bases, leaving a gap of 17 bases between them. Measured from the cysteine to the phenylalanine, the CDR3 is 18 residues long. CDR3 DNA is the only sequence kept; it has 54 bases, read in frame from the first base. From the germline V gene, CDR1 is SNHLY and CDR2 is FYNNEI. Collaborating institutions collected whole blood in K2EDTA tubes following their own protocols. Collaborator samples were shipped for TCRbeta analysis as frozen whole blood, isolated PBMCs, or DNA extracted from either sample type. The immunoSEQ Assay, a bias-controlled multiplex PCR, was used to amplify TCRbeta CDR3 regions from genomic DNA. The paper's data handling went like this. The number of nucleated cells in each sample was estimated by amplification of reference gene primers within the assay. To quantify the absolute abundance of each unique TCRbeta CDR3 rearrangement, sequence reads were collapsed and filtered. For each sample, productive Simpson clonality was calculated by taking the square root of Simpson's diversity index across productive rearrangements. Not all clones reach the TCRdb copy of this immuneACCESS table, which keeps in-frame sequences only. Checked studies attribute under half of the gap to unresolved V genes and leave the rest unexplained. That table is the source of V, J and clone size, and D and trimming were worked out from the DNA. Here the sample has tens of thousands of clones; around 81% occur a single time. 7% to 9.5% of the sample comes from the top ten.

Sequenced sample: peripheral blood. The sequence was collected from a human donor in a cohort sampled during active COVID-19. The chain couples TRBV2 to TRBJ2-1; TRBD2 is possibly the D segment (5 matching bases). The DNA sequence is given as TGTGCCAGCAGTGAAGCGGTTAGCGACCGACTTACCTACAATGAGCAGTTCTTC. It specifies CASSEAVSDRLTYNEQFF.